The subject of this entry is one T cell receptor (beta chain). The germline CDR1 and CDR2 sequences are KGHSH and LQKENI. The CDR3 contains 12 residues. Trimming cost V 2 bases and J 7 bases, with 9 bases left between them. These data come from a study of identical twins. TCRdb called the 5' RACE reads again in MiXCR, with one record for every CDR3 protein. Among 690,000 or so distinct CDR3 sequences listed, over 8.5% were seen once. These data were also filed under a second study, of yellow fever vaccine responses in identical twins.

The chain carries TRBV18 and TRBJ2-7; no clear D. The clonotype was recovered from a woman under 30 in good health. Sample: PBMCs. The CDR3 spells CASSPSSGEQYF. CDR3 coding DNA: TGTGCCAGCTCACCAAGTTCTGGGGAGCAGTACTTC.